The 27 T cell receptor beta chains below come from one sample, sequenced in a study of blood T cell repertoires in COVID-19. The method was immunoSEQ multiplex PCR; TCRdb's version includes in-frame clones alone and lacks a portion of them. This sample yields 72,000 or so clones, of which about 80% are seen a single time; 15% to 20% belongs to the top ten. The sequencing input was peripheral blood. These receptors all stem from a man aged 65 to 79 who had recovered from COVID-19.

This clone has a single count. This rearrangement joins TRBV30 to TRBJ2-7; D possibly corresponds to TRBD2 (6 bases). The CDR3 runs 13 residues. V lost 2 bases, J lost 9 bases, and 17 bases lay in between. CDR1 GTSNPN and CDR2 SVGIG come from the germline V gene (reference sequence). CDR3 nucleotides: TGTGCCTGGAGTCTCTTAACTAGCTCTGCGCAGTACTTC. It specifies CAWSLLTSSAQYF.

The rearrangement joins TRBV4-3 to TRBJ1-6; D call uncertain. V lost 0 bases to trimming and J lost 7 bases, with 4 bases between them. The length of the CDR3 is 13 residues. Germline lookup yields CDR1 LGHNA and CDR2 YSLEER. The CDR3 nucleotides are TGCGCCAGCAGCCAAGAACTCAATTCACCCCTCCACTTT. Amino acid sequence: CASSQELNSPLHF.

This clone was seen a few times. The chain carries TRBV10-3 and TRBJ2-6; 7 positions agree with TRBD1. The V and J ends lost 8 bases and 0 bases, in that order; junction bases with no gene match: 10. Germline lookup yields CDR1 ENHRY and CDR2 SYGVKD. This CDR3 has 17 amino acids. CDR3 sequence (DNA): TGTGCCATCCGAGTAGGACAGGCGGGCTCTGGGGCCAACGTCCTGACTTTC. Residues: CAIRVGQAGSGANVLTF.

The chain carries TRBV7-2 and TRBJ1-5, with a weak D call TRBD1 (6 bases). Germline V lookup: CDR1 SGHTA, CDR2 FQGNSA. This CDR3 is built from 15 residues. With 4 bases removed from V and 0 bases from J, the gap between germline ends came to 10 bases. CDR3 in amino acids: CASSSWTDSNQPQHF. CDR3 nucleotides: TGTGCCAGCAGCTCCTGGACAGATAGCAATCAGCCCCAGCATTTT.

In this sample, this clone turned up a few times. V gene TRBV19 combines with J gene TRBJ1-3; D is perhaps TRBD1 (6 bases). Germline CDR1 LNHDA, CDR2 SQIVND (reference sequence). The CDR3 spans 13 residues. Trimming left V 6 bases short and J 3 bases short, with 9 bases between. The CDR3 nucleotides read TGTGCCAGTAGCACACAGGGTGGAAACACCATATATTTT. Translation: CASSTQGGNTIYF.

The chain combines TRBV9 with TRBJ2-2, with D perhaps TRBD1 (5 bases). Germline lookup yields CDR1 SGDLS and CDR2 YYNGEE. This CDR3 is built from 15 residues. V gave up 3 bases and J gave up 1 base, with 10 bases separating them. The CDR3 spells CASSAPGLNTGELFF. In DNA, the CDR3 is TGTGCCAGCAGCGCGCCAGGGCTGAACACCGGGGAGCTGTTTTTT.

CDR3 sequence (DNA): TGTGCCAGCAGCGGTAAGAGCGGGACTGGCTACAATGAGCAGTTCTTC. Protein sequence: CASSGKSGTGYNEQFF. The rearrangement uses TRBV7-2 and TRBJ2-1; 7 bases match TRBD2. The length of the CDR3 is 16 residues. Trimming at V came to 5 bases and at J to 3 bases, leaving 10 bases not matched to a gene. CDR1 and CDR2 from the germline V gene are SGHTA and FQGNSA.

This clone was found once. This chain links TRBV7-7 with TRBJ2-1, with D tentatively TRBD2 (6 bases). The CDR3 length is 15 residues. The V end lost 0 bases, the J end lost 3 bases, and 9 bases lay between the germline ends. Germline lookup yields CDR1 SSHAT and CDR2 FNYEAQ (reference sequence). The CDR3 DNA reads as TGTGCCAGCAGCTTAGCGGGAGGCTTCTACAATGAGCAGTTCTTC. Translation: CASSLAGGFYNEQFF.

The rearrangement joins TRBV7-9 to TRBJ2-2; D remains unclear. The CDR3 consists of 14 residues. Between the trimmed V and J ends, which lost 2 bases and 6 bases, there was a span of 10 bases. CDR1 is SEHNR and CDR2 is FQNEAQ in the germline V gene (reference sequence). The CDR3 DNA follows: TGTGCCAGCAGCTTACCCCAGATGTCCGGGGAGCTGTTTTTT. This sequence encodes CASSLPQMSGELFF.

The chain uses TRBV29-1 and TRBJ1-2; D is perhaps TRBD1 (6 bases). CDR1 is SQVTM, CDR2 ANQGSEA, per germline. Trimming left V 6 bases short and J 5 bases short, with 22 bases between. The length of the CDR3 is 15 residues. The CDR3 reads CSVWGPGTAVYGYTF. As DNA, the CDR3 is TGCAGCGTCTGGGGGCCCGGGACGGCGGTATATGGCTACACCTTC.

This chain joins TRBV6-5 and TRBJ1-4, with TRBD1 matching 8 bases. Germline-derived CDR1 and CDR2 are MNHEY and SVGAGI. The CDR3 loop spans 16 amino acids. The trim removed 1 base at V and 8 bases at J, leaving 9 bases unmatched. Here the CDR3 reads CASSYFGPGGKEKLFF. The CDR3 nucleotides are TGTGCCAGCAGTTACTTTGGGCCAGGGGGCAAAGAAAAACTGTTTTTT.

The CDR3 here is CAISVTGENTGELFF. CDR3 sequence (DNA): TGTGCCATCAGTGTCACAGGGGAGAACACCGGGGAGCTGTTTTTT. The chain employs TRBV10-3 and TRBJ2-2; 7 nucleotides align to TRBD1. CDR1 and CDR2 (germline): ENHRY, SYGVKD. The CDR3 has 15 amino acids. The V and J ends lost 4 bases and 1 base, in that order; junction bases with no gene match: 3.

The chain employs TRBV27 and TRBJ1-1; 7 bases match TRBD1. CDR3 length equals 16 residues. The germline V gene has CDR1 MNHEY and CDR2 SMNVEV (reference sequence). With 6 bases clipped from V and 6 bases from J, the junction kept 16 bases outside the gene matches. CDR3 in DNA: TGTGCCAGCAGCCCCCCCGGACAGGTAGTTATCGCTGAAGCTTTCTTT. Translation: CASSPPGQVVIAEAFF.

The rearrangement uses TRBV5-1 and TRBJ2-4; TRBD2 agrees at 7 bases. Germline loops: CDR1 SGHRS, CDR2 YFSETQ. J gave up 6 bases and V 0 bases, and 6 bases lay outside the gene matches. This CDR3 spans 15 amino acids. CDR3 sequence: CASSLEGPGGNIQYF. In DNA form, the CDR3 reads TGCGCCAGCAGCTTGGAGGGACCGGGGGGAAACATTCAGTACTTC. The complete variable domain, with remaining parts taken from reference TRBV5-1 and TRBJ2-4, reads KAGVTQTPRYLIKTRGQQVTLSCSPISGHRSVSWYQQTPGQGLQFLFEYFSETQRNKGNFPGRFSGRQFSNSRSEMNVSTLELGDSALYLCASSLEGPGGNIQYFGAGTRLSVL.

The chain links TRBV27 to TRBJ1-6, with a weak D call TRBD1 (6 bases). Germline assignment: CDR1 MNHEY and CDR2 SMNVEV (reference sequence). CDR3 length: 15 residues. V dropped 4 bases and J dropped 8 bases, with 15 bases sitting between them. The CDR3 loop reads CASSYLSGGDSPLHF. CDR3 bases: TGTGCCAGCAGTTATCTTTCGGGGGGCGATTCACCCCTCCACTTT.

The chain recombines TRBV5-8 with TRBJ2-6; D is uncertain. Trimming left V 0 bases short and J 1 base short, with 8 bases between. The CDR3 is 16 residues long. Germline V lookup: CDR1 SGHTS, CDR2 YDEGEE. The CDR3 here is CASSLARRSGANVLTF. In DNA, the CDR3 is TGTGCCAGCAGCTTGGCCCGGCGGTCTGGGGCCAACGTCCTGACTTTC.

The CDR3 DNA reads TGTGCCAGCAGCCTGGAAAGCGGGGGGGAGGGCTACACCTTC. Encoded protein: CASSLESGGEGYTF. The chain has TRBV2 and TRBJ1-2, with TRBD1 as a possible D gene (5 bases). The CDR3 extends over 14 amino acids. CDR1 and CDR2 (germline): SNHLY, FYNNEI. Trimming removed 6 bases from V and 8 bases from J, with 19 bases in between. Full variable domain (outside the CDR3, taken from reference TRBV2 and TRBJ1-2): EPEVTQTPSHQVTQMGQEVILRCVPISNHLYFYWYRQILGQKVEFLVSFYNNEISEKSEIFDDQFSVERPDGSNFTLKIRSTKLEDSAMYFCASSLESGGEGYTFGSGTRLTVV.

The chain combines TRBV6-2 or TRBV6-3 with TRBJ2-1; 8 bases map to TRBD2. Germline V lookup: CDR1 MNHEY, CDR2 SVGEGT. The V segment lost 4 bases and the J segment 9 bases; nucleotides outside the gene matches: 8. This CDR3 comprises 14 residues. The CDR3 DNA follows: TGTGCCAGCAGTTCCCTTATAGCGGGGTCTGAGCAGTTCTTC. The encoded protein is CASSSLIAGSEQFF.

J is TRBJ2-1 and V is TRBV7-9; 8 bases align to TRBD2. Germline V gene sequence: CDR1 SEHNR, CDR2 FQNEAQ (reference sequence). Trimming at V came to 3 bases and at J to 8 bases, leaving 12 bases not matched to a gene. The CDR3 runs 16 residues. This CDR3 reads CASSFERGIGFDEQFF. CDR3 bases: TGTGCCAGCAGCTTTGAGCGGGGGATTGGTTTCGATGAGCAGTTCTTC.

The gene calls are TRBV6-5 and TRBJ1-3; D is unclear. This CDR3 region has 15 residues. V lost 2 bases and J lost 0, with 8 bases in between. The germline V gene encodes CDR1 MNHEY and CDR2 SVGAGI. CDR3 residues: CASSYAGNSGNTIYF. The CDR3, as DNA: TGTGCCAGCAGTTACGCGGGTAACTCTGGAAACACCATATATTTT.

The chain uses TRBV7-2 and TRBJ2-5; the match to TRBD2 covers 7 bases. V trimming: 5 bases; J trimming: 0 bases; junction bases outside the gene matches: 3. Germline CDR1 reads SGHTA; CDR2 reads FQGNSA. The CDR3 is 14 residues long. CDR3 protein: CASSPAGNQETQYF. DNA for the CDR3: TGTGCCAGCAGCCCAGCGGGGAACCAAGAGACCCAGTACTTC.

The chain carries TRBV19 and TRBJ2-3; D is perhaps TRBD2 (6 bases). Germline V gives CDR1 LNHDA, CDR2 SQIVND (reference sequence). CDR3 size: 11 residues. The V end lost 9 bases, the J end lost 5 bases, and 9 bases lay between the germline ends. The CDR3 DNA follows: TGTGCCAGAGGAGCGGGAGATACGCAGTATTTT. Translating it yields CARGAGDTQYF.

This chain uses TRBV5-6 with TRBJ2-6, with 9 bases aligning to TRBD1. Germline V gene data show CDR1 as SGHDT and CDR2 as YYEEEE. Germline trimming cut 0 bases from V and 2 bases from J; bases unmatched to any gene: 0. The CDR3 totals 16 residues. The CDR3 DNA reads as TGTGCCAGCAGCTTGGGGACAGGGGCTGGGGCCAACGTCCTGACTTTC. This translates into CASSLGTGAGANVLTF.

As DNA, the CDR3 is TGTGCCAGTAGTGGGACAGCTACTAACAACCCTAATGAAAAACTGTTTTTT. Its translation is CASSGTATNNPNEKLFF. The rearrangement joins TRBV19 to TRBJ1-4; 7 bases fit TRBD1. CDR1 is LNHDA and CDR2 is SQIVND in the germline V gene (reference sequence). The CDR3 sequence is 17 residues long. V gave up 5 bases and J gave up 3 bases; unmatched junction bases: 12.

The chain combines TRBV6-5 with TRBJ1-5; the match to TRBD1 covers 9 bases. This CDR3 is built from 13 residues. Germline V gives CDR1 MNHEY, CDR2 SVGAGI. V trimming: 7 bases; J trimming: 5 bases; junction bases outside the gene matches: 3. CDR3 sequence reads: CASNRDRDQPQHF. The CDR3 DNA follows: TGTGCCAGCAATCGGGACAGGGATCAGCCCCAGCATTTT.

The chain combines TRBV6-2 or TRBV6-3 with TRBJ2-7, with TRBD1 matching over 10 bases. CDR1 is MNHEY and CDR2 is SVGEGT in the germline V gene. The length of the CDR3 is 14 residues. Losses at the gene ends were 5 bases for V and 5 bases for J; bases not matched to a gene: 6. This CDR3 is CASSRDRGVNEQYF. The CDR3 DNA reads TGTGCCAGCAGTCGGGACAGGGGCGTAAACGAGCAGTACTTC.

As DNA, the CDR3 is TGTGCCAGCAGTCGCGCTTTTATCAACTTCGGGCAGTACTTC. It encodes CASSRAFINFGQYF. The rearrangement links TRBV6-2 or TRBV6-3 to TRBJ2-7; D gene unclear. The length of the CDR3 is 14 residues. Germline V lookup: CDR1 MNHEY, CDR2 SVGEGT. Trimming removed 5 bases at V and 9 bases at J, with 20 bases between.